Described below is a single T cell receptor (beta chain) sequence and its context. Its antigen is still unknown. The sample is drawn from a study of Tregs in tolerant kidney transplant recipients. FACS sorting followed an approximately 6-day coculture of CFSE-labeled recipient PBMCs with irradiated graft donor PBMCs. Method: immunoSEQ multiplex PCR; TCRdb's copy keeps in-frame clones and lacks some. The repertoire shows 2,500 to 3,000 clones; the top ten hold roughly 8.6%. The source was CD8+ T cells from blood cultured with allogeneic cells, collected before the transplant. The receptor's source is a human patient who received a combined kidney and bone marrow transplant.

The CDR3 sequence is CASRGLTYNEAFF. Incomplete CDR3 DNA: TGTGCCAGCAGGGGGCTTACATACAATGAG. The genes are TRBV7-9 and TRBJ1-1; TRBD1 is a possible D gene (5 bases). The read finishes 3 residues shy of the CDR3 end, and the germline J gene is used to complete it. CDR1 is SEHNR and CDR2 is FQNEAQ in the germline V gene (reference sequence). This CDR3 spans 13 amino acids.